The sequence of this TCR beta chain was determined in a study of T cells expressing NK-cell markers. With regard to this clonotype: Antigen: not known.

CDR1 and CDR2 (germline): SEHNR, FQNEAQ (reference sequence). The CDR3 totals 17 residues. Reprocessing the 5' RACE reads, TCRdb reports a single entry for every CDR3 protein and omits DNA. The sample data list about 170,000 distinct CDR3 sequences. Study-wide findings and caveats: Among CD8+ T cells from about six donors, dominant NKG2C+ clonotypes accounted for about 1.0-7.0%.

The chain has TRBV7-9 and TRBJ1-5; lacking DNA, the TRBD1 call made by TCRdb goes unchecked. The receptor was derived from a man aged 18 to 70 in good health. Material: blood T cells: a sorted CD56 or NKG2C T cell subset, CD4+ or CD8+ T cells, or bulk PBMC T cells (not recorded which). The CDR3 is CASSLGGRGVGNQPQHF.